A selection of T cell receptor beta chains follows, all from one sample in a study of cytomegalovirus exposure and HLA in healthy donors. TCRdb keeps only in-frame clones here, not all; method: immunoSEQ multiplex PCR. The sample has about 210,000 clones, about four fifths seen once. The source material was PBMCs. These receptors were obtained from a man aged 40-55 years in good health and CMV-seropositive. Each CDR3 is given with its conserved first and last residue. D genes are given only for firm matches. Clone size appears in some rows only: once, few, many, or a class for an expanded clone.

TRBV28,TRBD2,TRBJ2-2,.,CASSPYPQTSGSRTGELFF,TGTGCCAGCAGTCCGTACCCCCAGACTAGCGGGAGCCGGACCGGGGAGCTGTTTTTT
TRBV15,TRBD1,TRBJ1-2,.,CATSRAGTGGSYGYTF,TGTGCCACCAGCAGGGCCGGGACAGGGGGCTCCTATGGCTACACCTTC
TRBV7-9,TRBD1,TRBJ1-6,.,CASSPDRAASPLHF,TGTGCCAGCAGCCCGGACAGGGCGGCTTCACCCCTCCACTTT
TRBV7-8,TRBD2,TRBJ2-5,.,CASSSTGAGAQETQYF,TGTGCCAGCAGTTCAACGGGAGCGGGGGCTCAAGAGACCCAGTACTTC
TRBV4-1,TRBD2,TRBJ2-3,.,CASSHPRRETSTDTQYF,TGCGCCAGCAGCCATCCGAGGCGGGAGACCAGCACAGATACGCAGTATTTT
TRBV2,TRBD2,TRBJ2-5,.,CASSRLAGGRQETQYF,TGTGCCAGCAGCCGACTAGCGGGAGGGAGACAAGAGACCCAGTACTTC
TRBV29-1,.,TRBJ1-1,once,CSVEDLGHLKAFF,TGCAGCGTTGAAGATCTGGGACATCTTAAAGCTTTCTTT
TRBV29-1,.,TRBJ2-7,.,CSVEVESSYEQYF,TGCAGCGTTGAAGTGGAGTCCTCCTACGAGCAGTACTTC
TRBV19,TRBD2,TRBJ2-1,.,CASSIRLAGERNNEQFF,TGTGCCAGTAGTATTCGTCTAGCGGGAGAACGGAACAATGAGCAGTTCTTC
TRBV29-1,.,TRBJ1-2,.,CSVPRSPGQNWGPYGYTF,TGCAGCGTTCCCAGATCACCGGGACAAAATTGGGGGCCCTATGGCTACACCTTC
TRBV5-1,.,TRBJ1-1,.,CASSLVGGLNTEAFF,TGCGCCAGCAGCTTGGTGGGAGGGCTGAACACTGAAGCTTTCTTT
TRBV5-8,TRBD2,TRBJ2-1,.,CASSGRTSGRNEQFF,TGTGCCAGCAGCGGAAGGACTAGCGGGAGAAATGAGCAGTTCTTC
TRBV30,TRBD2,TRBJ2-7,.,CAWSILAGHYEQYF,TGTGCCTGGAGTATTTTAGCGGGACACTACGAGCAGTACTTC
TRBV7-2,TRBD2,TRBJ2-5,.,CASSLYGTSGETQYF,TGTGCCAGCAGCTTGTACGGGACTAGCGGAGAGACCCAGTACTTC
TRBV7-6,.,TRBJ2-2,.,CASSPGAANTGELFF,TGTGCCAGCAGCCCAGGGGCAGCGAACACCGGGGAGCTGTTTTTT
TRBV29-1,TRBD1,TRBJ1-1,.,CSVADRGRREAFF,TGCAGCGTTGCGGACAGGGGAAGACGTGAAGCTTTCTTT
TRBV2,TRBD1,TRBJ1-2,.,CASSLLGQSLGGYTF,TGTGCCAGCAGCCTACTGGGACAGTCCCTTGGCGGCTACACCTTC
TRBV5-8,TRBD2,TRBJ2-3,.,CASSSGLAFTDTQYF,TGTGCCAGCAGTTCCGGACTAGCTTTCACAGATACGCAGTATTTT
TRBV11-3,.,TRBJ2-3,.,CASSWTGVGDTQYF,TGTGCCAGCAGCTGGACGGGAGTAGGTGATACGCAGTATTTT
TRBV27,.,TRBJ1-2,once,CASGLTANYGYTF,TGTGCCAGTGGGTTGACAGCTAACTATGGCTACACCTTC
TRBV27,TRBD2,TRBJ2-1,.,CASSSGLAYNEQFF,TGTGCCAGCAGTTCGGGACTAGCCTACAATGAGCAGTTCTTC
TRBV7-9,TRBD1,TRBJ1-1,.,CASSLARGTVNTEAFF,TGTGCCAGCAGCTTAGCCCGGGGGACAGTGAACACTGAAGCTTTCTTT
TRBV2,TRBD1,TRBJ2-5,.,CASSRQGVQETQYF,TGTGCCAGCAGTCGACAGGGGGTCCAAGAGACCCAGTACTTC
TRBV6-1,.,TRBJ2-1,few,CASSDGGGFYNEQFF,TGTGCCAGCAGTGATGGAGGGGGCTTCTACAATGAGCAGTTCTTC
TRBV2,.,TRBJ1-6,.,CASSGDRPNSPLHF,TGTGCCAGCAGCGGAGACAGGCCTAATTCACCCCTCCACTTT
TRBV6-1,.,TRBJ1-1,.,CAIRQHNTEAFF,TGTGCCATCCGACAGCATAACACTGAAGCTTTCTTT
TRBV11-2,.,TRBJ2-1,.,CASSLGTGYYNEQFF,TGTGCCAGCAGCTTAGGGACGGGATACTACAATGAGCAGTTCTTC
TRBV2,TRBD1,TRBJ2-1,.,CASSEGQGYNEQFF,TGTGCCAGCAGTGAAGGACAGGGGTACAATGAGCAGTTCTTC
TRBV27,TRBD2,TRBJ2-1,.,CASSTPLTSSDEQFF,TGTGCCAGCAGTACGCCTTTGACTAGCTCGGATGAGCAGTTCTTC
TRBV28,.,TRBJ1-2,.,CASTYGAGGYTF,TGTGCCAGCACCTACGGTGCCGGGGGCTACACCTTC
TRBV2,TRBD2,TRBJ2-2,.,CASSVSLAANTGELFF,TGTGCCAGCAGTGTGAGCCTAGCGGCGAACACCGGGGAGCTGTTTTTT
TRBV7-9,TRBD2,TRBJ2-3,.,CASGTSSGRALDTQYF,TGTGCCAGCGGAACCTCTAGCGGGAGGGCCCTAGATACGCAGTATTTT
TRBV7-3,TRBD1,TRBJ1-3,.,CASSPEGTDGNTIYF,TGTGCCAGCAGCCCCGAAGGGACAGATGGAAACACCATATATTTT
TRBV15,TRBD2,TRBJ2-7,.,CATSRVLGTSGRSSYEQYF,TGTGCCACCAGCAGAGTACTCGGGACTAGCGGGAGGAGCTCCTACGAGCAGTACTTC
TRBV19,.,TRBJ1-2,.,CASSIAQAGGGYTF,TGTGCCAGTAGTATAGCACAGGCCGGGGGTGGCTACACCTTC
TRBV4-1,.,TRBJ1-1,.,CASSQEDEAGWTEAFF,TGCGCCAGCAGCCAAGAAGATGAAGCGGGCTGGACTGAAGCTTTCTTT
TRBV25-1,.,TRBJ2-3,.,CASSEWAGSTDTQYF,TGTGCCAGCAGTGAATGGGCAGGGAGCACAGATACGCAGTATTTT